The clone carrying this TCR beta chain showed up just once. The data were taken from a study of control samples from healthy donors and cancer patients. Repertoires were generated with immunoSEQ multiplex PCR, while TCRdb's copy carries only in-frame clones and drops some. The data show around 170,000 clones, around nine tenths seen once. Per the germline V gene, CDR1 is LNHNV and CDR2 is YYDKDF (reference sequence). CDR3 size: 15 residues. The junction had 8 bases not matched to a gene; V was cut back by 4 bases and J by 7 bases. This TCR derives from a man aged 25 to 45 in good health. Sequenced sample: blood. The gene calls are TRBV15 and TRBJ2-1, with 9 bases aligning to TRBD1. The CDR3 loop reads CATSTGTGSWNEQFF. The CDR3 DNA sequence: TGTGCCACCAGCACAGGGACAGGGTCTTGGAATGAGCAGTTCTTC.